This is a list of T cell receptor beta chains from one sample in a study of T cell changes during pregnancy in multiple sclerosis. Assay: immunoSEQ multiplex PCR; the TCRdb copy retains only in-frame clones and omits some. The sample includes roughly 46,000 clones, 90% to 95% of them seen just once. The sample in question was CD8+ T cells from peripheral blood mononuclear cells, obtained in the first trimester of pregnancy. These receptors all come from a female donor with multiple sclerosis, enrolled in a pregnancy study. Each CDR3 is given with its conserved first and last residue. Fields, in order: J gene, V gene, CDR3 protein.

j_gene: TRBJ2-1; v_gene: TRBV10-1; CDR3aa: CASSLTSGRHEQFF
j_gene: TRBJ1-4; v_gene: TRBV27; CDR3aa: CASSYQGARAEKLFF
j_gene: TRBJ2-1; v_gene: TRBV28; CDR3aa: CASSSGGSYNEQFF
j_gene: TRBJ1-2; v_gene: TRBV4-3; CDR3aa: CASSQEYDRVFGYTF
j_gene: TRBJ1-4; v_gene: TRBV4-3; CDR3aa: CASSQDPGQGGEKLFF
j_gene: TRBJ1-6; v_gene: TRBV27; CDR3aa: CASSWGQFNSPLHF
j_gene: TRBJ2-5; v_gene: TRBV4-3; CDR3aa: CASSPRVAPVETQYF
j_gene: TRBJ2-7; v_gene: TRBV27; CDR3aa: CASSLTRQGRYEQYF
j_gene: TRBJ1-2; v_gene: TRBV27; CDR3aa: CASSVDRANYGYTF
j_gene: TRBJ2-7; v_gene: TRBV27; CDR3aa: CASSLDRDRDYEQYF
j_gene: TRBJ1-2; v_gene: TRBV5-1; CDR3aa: CASSLRTGGEGHYGYTF
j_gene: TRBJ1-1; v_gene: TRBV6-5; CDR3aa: CASSLTWTGMNTEAFF
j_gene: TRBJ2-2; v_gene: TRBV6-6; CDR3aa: CASGSGSPPGELFF
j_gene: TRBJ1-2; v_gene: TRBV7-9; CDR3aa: CASSLASLGAMYGYTF
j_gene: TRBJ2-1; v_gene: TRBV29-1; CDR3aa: CSVGVSDYNEQFF
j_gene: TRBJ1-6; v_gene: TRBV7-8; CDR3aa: CASSPPGQGHSPLHF
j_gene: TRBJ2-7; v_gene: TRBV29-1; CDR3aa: CSVMTGDGEYEQYF
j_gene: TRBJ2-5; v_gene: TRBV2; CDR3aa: CASSLLQGPGTETQYF
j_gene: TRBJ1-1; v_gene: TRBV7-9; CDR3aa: CASSFNEEAFF
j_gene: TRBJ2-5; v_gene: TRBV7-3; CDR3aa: CASSYGLAGQETQYF
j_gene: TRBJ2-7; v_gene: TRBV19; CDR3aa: CASSISPGEQYF
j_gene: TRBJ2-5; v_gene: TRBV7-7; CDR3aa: CASSLLPIGLAAQETQYF
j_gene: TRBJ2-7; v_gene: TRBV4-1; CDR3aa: CASSQVLSSPSGGNEQYF
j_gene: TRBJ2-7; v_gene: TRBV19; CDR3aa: CASSNARTSGSYEQYF
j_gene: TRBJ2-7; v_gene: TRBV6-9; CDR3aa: CASSYLGEDYSYEQYF
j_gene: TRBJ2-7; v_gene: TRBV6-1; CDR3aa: CASKGASSYEQYF
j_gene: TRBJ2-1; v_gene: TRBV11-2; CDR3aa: CASSFPGTTTNEQFF
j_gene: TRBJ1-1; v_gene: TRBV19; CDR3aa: CASSRIGQGLYTEAFF
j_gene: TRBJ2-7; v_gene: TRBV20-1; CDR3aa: CSARGTYEQYF
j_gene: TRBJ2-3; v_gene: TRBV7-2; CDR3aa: CASSLEAVTGTITDTQYF
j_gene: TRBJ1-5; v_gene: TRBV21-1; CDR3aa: CATQGAESNQPQHF
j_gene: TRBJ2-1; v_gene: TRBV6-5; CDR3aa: CASRTSGGANEQFF
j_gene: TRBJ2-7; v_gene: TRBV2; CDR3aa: CASSGAPEQYF
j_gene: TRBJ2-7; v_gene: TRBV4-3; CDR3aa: CASSPGGGRLAGSYEQYF
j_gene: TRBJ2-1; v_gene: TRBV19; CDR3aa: CASSGQYNEQFF
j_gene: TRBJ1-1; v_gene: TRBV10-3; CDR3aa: CAISDLTGVRGNTEAFF
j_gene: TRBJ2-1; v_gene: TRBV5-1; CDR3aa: CASSYLGQGVDEQFF
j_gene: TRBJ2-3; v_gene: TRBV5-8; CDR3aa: CASRRDYGGSDTQYF
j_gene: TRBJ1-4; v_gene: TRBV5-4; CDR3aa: CASSKDSDNEKLFF
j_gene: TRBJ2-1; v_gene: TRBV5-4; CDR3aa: CASSPGWGGAWEQFF
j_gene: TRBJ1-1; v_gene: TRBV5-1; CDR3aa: CASSLGAYTEAFF
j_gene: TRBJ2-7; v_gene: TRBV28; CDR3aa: CASSSPGQASYEQYF
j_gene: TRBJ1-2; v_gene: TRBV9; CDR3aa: CASEQGHGYTF
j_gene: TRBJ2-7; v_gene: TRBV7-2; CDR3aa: CASSLGAYEQYF
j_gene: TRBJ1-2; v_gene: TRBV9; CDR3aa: CASRDRGGYTF
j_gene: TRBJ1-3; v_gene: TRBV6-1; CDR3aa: CASSESFPGNTIYF
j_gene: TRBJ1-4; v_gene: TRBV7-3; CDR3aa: CASSLDLGTSTNEKLFF
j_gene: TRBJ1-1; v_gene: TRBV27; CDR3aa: CASSFAGGGYTEAFF
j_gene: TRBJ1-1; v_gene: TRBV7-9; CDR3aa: CASSFSLGIGQYDTEAFF
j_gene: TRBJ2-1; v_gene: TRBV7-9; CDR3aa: CASREASGRQFF
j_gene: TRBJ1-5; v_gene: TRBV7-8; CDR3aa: CASSLDNLAQHF
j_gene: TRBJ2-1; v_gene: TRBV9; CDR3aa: CASSVPGDEQFF
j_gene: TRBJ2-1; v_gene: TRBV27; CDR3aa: CASSLLRVLGEDEQFF